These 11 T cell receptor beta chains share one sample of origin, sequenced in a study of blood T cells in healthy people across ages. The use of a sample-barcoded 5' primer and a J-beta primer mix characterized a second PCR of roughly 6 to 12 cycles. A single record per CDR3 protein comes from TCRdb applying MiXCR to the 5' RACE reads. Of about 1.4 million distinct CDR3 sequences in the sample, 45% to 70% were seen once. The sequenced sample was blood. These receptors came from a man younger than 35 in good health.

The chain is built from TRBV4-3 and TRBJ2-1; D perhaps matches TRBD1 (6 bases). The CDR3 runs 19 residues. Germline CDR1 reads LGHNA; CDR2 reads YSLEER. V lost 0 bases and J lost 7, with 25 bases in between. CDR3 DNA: TGCGCCAGCAGCCAAGATGTGCTGCCGCGGCAGGGGATGAAGAATGAGCAGTTCTTC. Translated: CASSQDVLPRQGMKNEQFF.

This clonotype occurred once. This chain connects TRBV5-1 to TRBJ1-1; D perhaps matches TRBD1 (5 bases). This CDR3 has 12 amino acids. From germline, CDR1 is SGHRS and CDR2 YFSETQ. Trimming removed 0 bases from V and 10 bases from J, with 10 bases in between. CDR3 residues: CASSLDGDGAFF. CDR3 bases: TGCGCCAGCAGCTTGGACGGGGACGGAGCTTTCTTT. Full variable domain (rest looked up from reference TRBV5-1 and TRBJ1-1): KAGVTQTPRYLIKTRGQQVTLSCSPISGHRSVSWYQQTPGQGLQFLFEYFSETQRNKGNFPGRFSGRQFSNSRSEMNVSTLELGDSALYLCASSLDGDGAFFGQGTRLTVV.

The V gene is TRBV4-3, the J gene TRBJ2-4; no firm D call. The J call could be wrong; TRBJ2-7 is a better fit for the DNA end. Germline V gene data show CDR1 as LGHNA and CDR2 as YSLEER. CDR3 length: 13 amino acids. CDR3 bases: TGCGCCAGCAGCCATTCAAAATACTACGAGCAGTACTTC. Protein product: CASSHSKYYEQYF.

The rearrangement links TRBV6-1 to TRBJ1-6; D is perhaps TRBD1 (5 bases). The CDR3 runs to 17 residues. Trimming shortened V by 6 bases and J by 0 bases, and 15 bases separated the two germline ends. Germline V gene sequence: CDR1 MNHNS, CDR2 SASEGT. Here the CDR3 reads CASRGEPFSSYNSPLHF. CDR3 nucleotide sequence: TGTGCCAGCAGGGGGGAACCTTTTAGCTCCTATAATTCACCCCTCCACTTT.

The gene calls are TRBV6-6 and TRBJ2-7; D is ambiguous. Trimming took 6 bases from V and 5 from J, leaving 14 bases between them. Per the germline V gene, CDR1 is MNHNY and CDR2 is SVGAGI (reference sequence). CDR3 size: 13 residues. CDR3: CASSPKAENEQYF. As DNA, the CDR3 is TGTGCCAGCAGCCCTAAGGCGGAAAACGAGCAGTACTTC.

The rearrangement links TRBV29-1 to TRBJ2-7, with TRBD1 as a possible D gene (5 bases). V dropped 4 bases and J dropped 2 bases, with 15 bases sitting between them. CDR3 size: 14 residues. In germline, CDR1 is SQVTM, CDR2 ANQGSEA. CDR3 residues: CSVGPKTATYEQYF. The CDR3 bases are TGCAGCGTTGGCCCAAAGACAGCTACCTACGAGCAGTACTTC.

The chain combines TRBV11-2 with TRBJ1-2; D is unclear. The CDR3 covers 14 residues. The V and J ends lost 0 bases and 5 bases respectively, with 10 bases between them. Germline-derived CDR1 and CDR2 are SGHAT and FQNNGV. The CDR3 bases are TGTGCCAGCAGCTTAGATCGAACCGATTATGGCTACACCTTC. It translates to CASSLDRTDYGYTF.

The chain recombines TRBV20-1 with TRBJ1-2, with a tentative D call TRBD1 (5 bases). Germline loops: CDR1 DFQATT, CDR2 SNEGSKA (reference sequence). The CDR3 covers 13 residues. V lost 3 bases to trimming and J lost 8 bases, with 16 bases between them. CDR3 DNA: TGCAGTGCTAGGGCCGGGACCAAGGACGGCTACACCTTC. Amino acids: CSARAGTKDGYTF.

The CDR3 loop reads CASSLEREFSYEQYF. DNA of the CDR3: TGTGCCAGCAGCTTGGAAAGGGAATTTTCCTACGAGCAGTACTTC. The chain combines TRBV5-5 with TRBJ2-7; D uncertain. The CDR3 is 15 residues long. The germline V and J ends were trimmed by 0 bases and 1 base, with 11 bases remaining between them. Germline values: CDR1 SGHKS, CDR2 YYEKEE (reference sequence).

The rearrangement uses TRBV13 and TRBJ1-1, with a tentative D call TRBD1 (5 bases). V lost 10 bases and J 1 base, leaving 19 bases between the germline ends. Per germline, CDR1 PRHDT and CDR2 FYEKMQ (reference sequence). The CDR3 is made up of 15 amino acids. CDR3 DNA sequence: TGTGCCACCTTAGAAGTGGGGGAAACGAACACTGAAGCTTTCTTT. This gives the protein CATLEVGETNTEAFF.

CDR3 bases: TGTGCCAGCAGTTACCCACTAGTGGGCTTCACAGATACGCAGTATTTT. It translates to CASSYPLVGFTDTQYF. The J gene is TRBJ2-3, the V gene TRBV6-6; the D gene is possibly TRBD2 (5 bases). Trimming took 2 bases from V and 2 from J, leaving 14 bases between them. Germline-derived CDR1 and CDR2 are MNHNY and SVGAGI (reference sequence). CDR3 length: 16 amino acids.